The 13 T cell receptor beta chains below were found in one sample sequenced in a study of cytomegalovirus exposure and HLA in healthy donors. Use of 60 Vbeta and 13 Jbeta primers characterized the PCR. Here immunoSEQ multiplex PCR was the method, and the copy in TCRdb shows in-frame clones only, minus some. The listing records about 99,000 clones. Sample: PBMCs. These receptors originate from a man in his forties or fifties in good health and CMV-seronegative.

This sequence joins TRBV2 and TRBJ2-1; D may be TRBD2 (6 bases). The CDR3 consists of 15 residues. Per the germline V gene, CDR1 is SNHLY and CDR2 is FYNNEI. V lost 8 bases and J lost 2, with 16 bases in between. For the CDR3, the DNA is TGTGCCAGCGCGTTAGGAGGGAACGCCTACAATGAGCAGTTCTTC. This translates into CASALGGNAYNEQFF.

The gene calls are TRBV7-2 and TRBJ1-3, with D tentatively TRBD1 (5 bases). From germline, CDR1 is SGHTA and CDR2 FQGNSA. This CDR3 has 14 residues. Deletions cut 5 bases from V and 2 bases from J, with 10 bases between. The CDR3 DNA sequence: TGTGCCAGCAGCCTGGTAGGGGCTGGAAACACCATATATTTT. Amino acid sequence: CASSLVGAGNTIYF. Full variable domain (remainder filled in from reference TRBV7-2 and TRBJ1-3): GAGVSQSPSNKVTEKGKDVELRCDPISGHTALYWYRQSLGQGLEFLIYFQGNSAPDKSGLPSDRFSAERTGGSVSTLTIQRTQQEDSAVYLCASSLVGAGNTIYFGEGSWLTVV.

The V call is TRBV19, the J call TRBJ2-5, with 9 bases matching TRBD2. With V trimmed by 7 bases and J by 4 bases, 10 bases remained unmatched. This CDR3 is 15 amino acids long. The V gene's germline CDR1 is LNHDA and CDR2 SQIVND (reference sequence). The CDR3 protein is CASTSSGGRGETQYF. In nucleotides, the CDR3 is TGTGCCAGTACCTCATCCGGCGGGAGGGGAGAGACCCAGTACTTC.

This chain uses TRBV7-2 with TRBJ2-7; TRBD2 matches at 9 bases. Looked up from germline, CDR1 is SGHTA and CDR2 is FQGNSA. The CDR3 covers 15 residues. The V gene end was trimmed by 1 base and the J gene end by 0 bases; junction bases not matched to a gene: 1. The CDR3 loop is CASSLGRGGSYEQYF. The CDR3 bases are TGTGCCAGCAGCTTAGGGCGGGGGGGCTCCTACGAGCAGTACTTC.

The V call is TRBV25-1, the J call TRBJ2-4, with D possibly being TRBD2 (5 bases). Per the germline V gene, CDR1 is MGHDK and CDR2 is SYGVNS. There are 15 residues in the CDR3. Trimming stripped 3 bases from V and 9 bases from J, with 18 bases between. The CDR3 loop reads CASSDDPSIGGIQYF. Written as DNA, the CDR3 is TGTGCCAGCAGTGATGACCCAAGTATTGGAGGCATTCAGTACTTC.

The genes are TRBV5-4 and TRBJ2-3; D perhaps matches TRBD2 (5 bases). This CDR3 has 13 residues. Germline V gene data show CDR1 as SGHNT and CDR2 as YYREEE (reference sequence). Trimming removed 4 bases at V and 7 bases at J, with 13 bases between. CDR3 nucleotides: TGTGCCAGCAGCCTCGGAGGTTCAAATACGCAGTATTTT. It codes for CASSLGGSNTQYF.

The chain couples TRBV10-3 to TRBJ2-6; D uncertain. The V and J ends lost 6 bases and 0 bases respectively, with 12 bases between them. Germline CDR1 reads ENHRY; CDR2 reads SYGVKD. The length of the CDR3 is 16 residues. CDR3 amino acids: CAIRPTESSGANVLTF. The CDR3, as DNA: TGTGCCATCAGGCCAACAGAGAGCTCTGGGGCCAACGTCCTGACTTTC.

The chain has TRBV28 and TRBJ1-5; 8 positions match TRBD1. The CDR3 runs to 16 residues. Germline CDR1 reads MDHEN; CDR2 reads SYDVKM. With V trimmed by 5 bases and J by 3 bases, 9 bases remained unmatched. The CDR3 protein is CASSQGIQGANQPQHF. In nucleotides, the CDR3 is TGTGCCAGCAGTCAAGGGATTCAGGGGGCCAATCAGCCCCAGCATTTT.

CDR3: CAWSGGGTHEQFF. As DNA, the CDR3 is TGTGCCTGGAGTGGGGGGGGGACCCATGAGCAGTTCTTC. The rearrangement uses TRBV30 and TRBJ2-1, with 7 bases matching TRBD2. Losses at the gene ends were 1 base for V and 8 bases for J; bases not matched to a gene: 5. The germline V gene encodes CDR1 GTSNPN and CDR2 SVGIG (reference sequence). This CDR3 spans 13 amino acids.

This chain connects TRBV6-5 to TRBJ2-5, with 9 bases that match TRBD2. J lost 4 bases, V lost 4 bases, and 10 bases had no gene match. Germline V CDR1 and CDR2: MNHEY, SVGAGI. CDR3 size: 16 residues. CDR3 in amino acids: CASSSLRGGFSETQYF. CDR3 sequence (DNA): TGTGCCAGCAGTTCCTTGCGGGGGGGCTTTTCAGAGACCCAGTACTTC.

The rearrangement uses TRBV4-3 and TRBJ2-5, with a weak D call TRBD2 (7 bases). The tail of the sequence fits TRBJ2-7 better, so the J call may be wrong. This CDR3 has 13 amino acids. Germline loops: CDR1 LGHNA, CDR2 YSLEER. CDR3 in amino acids: CASSLKGGGEQYF. The CDR3 bases are TGCGCCAGCAGCCTAAAGGGGGGGGGCGAGCAGTACTTC.

V and J are TRBV7-6 and TRBJ2-2; D may be TRBD1 (5 bases). The length of the CDR3 is 16 residues. Germline CDR1 reads SGHVS; CDR2 reads FNYEAQ. Between the trimmed V and J ends, which lost 4 bases and 4 bases, there was a span of 16 bases. The CDR3 coding sequence is TGTGCCAGCAGCTCAAGACAGACGGCGGCCACCGGGGAGCTGTTTTTT. Protein product: CASSSRQTAATGELFF.

This chain connects TRBV5-1 to TRBJ2-3; TRBD1 is a possible D gene (5 bases). This CDR3 contains 14 residues. The V and J ends lost 1 base and 2 bases respectively, with 8 bases between them. Germline loops: CDR1 SGHRS, CDR2 YFSETQ. CDR3: CASSLTQVTDTQYF. The CDR3 DNA follows: TGCGCCAGCAGCTTGACACAGGTCACAGATACGCAGTATTTT. Filled out from reference TRBV5-1 and TRBJ2-3, the complete variable domain reads KAGVTQTPRYLIKTRGQQVTLSCSPISGHRSVSWYQQTPGQGLQFLFEYFSETQRNKGNFPGRFSGRQFSNSRSEMNVSTLELGDSALYLCASSLTQVTDTQYFGPGTRLTVL.